The 27 T cell receptor beta chains listed next were all sequenced from one sample in a study of T cell responses to AZD1222 COVID-19 vaccine. Some clones are missing from TCRdb's copy, which holds only in-frame ones; the method was immunoSEQ multiplex PCR. The sample has roughly 260,000 clones, approximately 93% seen once. The source material was peripheral blood, sampled on day 0 of AZD1222 vaccination. Every receptor here comes from an adult in good health.

V gene TRBV7-2 combines with J gene TRBJ1-1; the D gene is possibly TRBD1 (6 bases). The CDR3 covers 14 residues. The V and J ends lost 5 bases and 3 bases respectively, with 13 bases between them. CDR1 SGHTA and CDR2 FQGNSA come from the germline V gene. The CDR3 sequence: CASSPRGGYTEAFF. DNA of the CDR3: TGTGCCAGCAGCCCCAGGGGAGGGTACACTGAAGCTTTCTTT.

The chain joins TRBV5-6 to TRBJ1-5; D is unclear. V lost 1 base and J 6 bases, leaving 11 bases between the germline ends. This CDR3 is built from 14 residues. CDR1 is SGHDT and CDR2 is YYEEEE in the germline V gene. CDR3 loop: CASSLQRSSQPQHF. In DNA, the CDR3 is TGTGCCAGCAGCTTGCAACGATCCTCTCAGCCCCAGCATTTT.

The chain is built from TRBV3-1 (or the pseudogene TRBV3-2) and TRBJ2-7, with TRBD1 identical over 9 bases. The CDR3 length is 14 residues. Trimming took 1 base from V and 5 from J; bases not matched to a gene: 3. Germline V gives CDR1 LGHDT, CDR2 YNNKEL (reference sequence). CDR3 region: CASSQVGTGNEQYF. DNA for the CDR3: TGTGCCAGCAGCCAAGTAGGGACAGGGAACGAGCAGTACTTC.

The chain couples TRBV27 to TRBJ1-5; D may be TRBD1 (6 bases). The CDR3 runs to 16 residues. V lost 1 base, J lost 1 base, and 11 bases lay in between. Germline CDR1 reads MNHEY; CDR2 reads SMNVEV (reference sequence). Here the CDR3 DNA reads TGTGCCAGCAGTTTATGGGGAGGGGGAAGCAATCAGCCCCAGCATTTT. This sequence encodes CASSLWGGGSNQPQHF.

The J gene is TRBJ2-7, the V gene TRBV3-1 (or the pseudogene TRBV3-2); 13 bases are a match to TRBD2. The germline CDR1 and CDR2 sequences are LGHDT and YNNKEL (reference sequence). The trim removed 4 bases at V and 3 bases at J, leaving 3 bases unmatched. The CDR3 sequence is 15 residues long. The CDR3 sequence: CASSRRTSGSYEQYF. DNA of the CDR3: TGTGCCAGCAGCCGCCGGACTAGCGGGAGCTACGAGCAGTACTTC.

The rearrangement uses TRBV12-3 or TRBV12-4 and TRBJ1-1, with D hard to call. V was clipped by 0 bases and J by 6 bases, with 8 bases between them. The length of the CDR3 is 13 residues. The CDR3 DNA reads TGTGCCAGCAGTTTAGCGGTCAACTCTGAAGCTTTCTTT. Amino acid sequence: CASSLAVNSEAFF.

The CDR3 sequence is CASTREGGLEQYF. The CDR3 DNA sequence: TGTGCCAGCACCCGGGAAGGGGGCCTCGAGCAGTACTTC. The rearrangement links TRBV6-5 to TRBJ2-7, with 7 bases matching TRBD1. The CDR3 spans 13 residues. Trimming removed 7 bases from V and 6 bases from J; junction bases left unmatched: 9. Looked up from germline, CDR1 is MNHEY and CDR2 is SVGAGI.

This clone was observed once. This chain uses TRBV27 with TRBJ1-5, with D tentatively TRBD1 (5 bases). Germline V lookup: CDR1 MNHEY, CDR2 SMNVEV (reference sequence). Between the trimmed V and J ends, which lost 6 bases and 8 bases, there was a span of 32 bases. The CDR3 extends over 19 amino acids. The CDR3 DNA reads as TGTGCCAGCAGCCCGATTAAGTCTGGGGCAGAACCACTGGGGAAGCCCCAGCATTTT. This gives the protein CASSPIKSGAEPLGKPQHF.

The CDR3 sequence: CASSPVGGNYGYTF. For the CDR3, the DNA is TGTGCCAGCAGTCCGGTGGGGGGTAACTATGGCTACACCTTC. V is TRBV6-5 and J is TRBJ1-2, with D possibly matching TRBD1 (5 bases). The CDR3 length is 14 residues. The germline V and J ends were trimmed by 5 bases and 1 base, with 11 bases remaining between them. Germline values: CDR1 MNHEY, CDR2 SVGAGI.

The chain employs TRBV7-9 and TRBJ1-5; D unresolved. The CDR3 is 15 residues long. The germline gives CDR1 SEHNR, CDR2 FQNEAQ (reference sequence). Deletions cut 4 bases from V and 2 bases from J, with 12 bases between. As DNA, the CDR3 is TGTGCCAGCAGCTCCGGGGTTCCTGGCAATCAGCCCCAGCATTTT. It yields the protein CASSSGVPGNQPQHF.

This chain links TRBV2 with TRBJ1-4; D is perhaps TRBD1 (5 bases). From germline, CDR1 is SNHLY and CDR2 FYNNEI. Trimming stripped 6 bases from V and 2 bases from J, with 13 bases between. The length of the CDR3 is 15 residues. CDR3 DNA: TGTGCCAGCAGCCGAGAGACAGCCACTAATGAAAAACTGTTTTTT. It is translated as CASSRETATNEKLFF.

The chain uses TRBV15 and TRBJ2-7; D uncertain. In germline, CDR1 is LNHNV, CDR2 YYDKDF (reference sequence). V was cut by 1 base and J by 3 bases, with 7 bases left in between. The length of the CDR3 is 13 residues. Here the CDR3 DNA reads TGTGCCACCAGCAGAGGGACGAGCTACGAGCAGTACTTC. Residues: CATSRGTSYEQYF.

The chain couples TRBV30 to TRBJ2-2, with 13 positions matching TRBD2. Germline V gives CDR1 GTSNPN, CDR2 SVGIG (reference sequence). The CDR3 is made up of 17 amino acids. V dropped 0 bases and J dropped 7; count of bases not matched to a gene: 8. CDR3 bases: TGTGCCTGGAGTGTACTGGTCGGGACTAGCGGGGACGGGGAGCTGTTTTTT. Its protein product is CAWSVLVGTSGDGELFF.

The chain employs TRBV7-9 and TRBJ1-3; D uncertain. V was cut by 5 bases and J by 8 bases, with 10 bases left in between. This CDR3 contains 12 residues. Germline CDR1 reads SEHNR; CDR2 reads FQNEAQ (reference sequence). CDR3 region: CASSTTGDTIYF. The DNA of the CDR3 is TGTGCCAGCAGCACTACTGGGGACACCATATATTTT.

The V and J genes are TRBV28 and TRBJ1-1, with D tentatively TRBD1 (5 bases). The CDR3 covers 15 residues. Germline CDR1 reads MDHEN; CDR2 reads SYDVKM. Deletions cut 5 bases from V and 0 bases from J, with 13 bases between. CDR3 sequence reads: CASSKTGAMNTEAFF. Here the CDR3 DNA reads TGTGCCAGCAGTAAGACCGGGGCCATGAACACTGAAGCTTTCTTT.

In nucleotides, the CDR3 is TGCAGCGTTTTAAAGGACAGGGGCTTCGAGCAGTACTTC. Protein product: CSVLKDRGFEQYF. This chain links TRBV29-1 with TRBJ2-7; the match to TRBD1 covers 9 bases. Germline values: CDR1 SQVTM, CDR2 ANQGSEA. The CDR3 extends over 13 amino acids. J gave up 6 bases and V 5 bases, and 8 bases lay outside the gene matches.

The chain couples TRBV18 to TRBJ1-2; D unresolved. Germline assignment: CDR1 KGHSH and CDR2 LQKENI. Trimming pared 6 bases from V and 7 bases from J, leaving 9 bases between. The CDR3 spans 11 residues. The CDR3 loop reads CASSSDFGYTF. The DNA of the CDR3 is TGTGCCAGCTCGTCTGACTTTGGCTACACCTTC.

The chain couples TRBV19 to TRBJ2-1, with D tentatively TRBD1 or TRBD2 (5 bases each). CDR3 length equals 13 residues. CDR1 and CDR2 (germline): LNHDA, SQIVND (reference sequence). The V gene lost 7 bases and the J gene lost 5 bases, with 12 bases spanning the gap. CDR3 amino acids: CASTRLGDNEQFF. Here the CDR3 DNA reads TGTGCCAGTACTAGGCTGGGGGACAATGAGCAGTTCTTC.

In this sample, this clone turned up a few times. J is TRBJ2-7 and V is TRBV28, with D maybe TRBD1 (6 bases). This CDR3 is 12 amino acids long. The germline gives CDR1 MDHEN, CDR2 SYDVKM. Trimming pared 8 bases from V and 3 bases from J, leaving 11 bases between. CDR3 sequence reads: CASEGRGYEQYF. The CDR3 DNA follows: TGTGCCAGCGAGGGCAGGGGCTACGAGCAGTACTTC.

The CDR3 region has the DNA TGTGCCAGCAGCTGGGGACAGGACTCCTACGAGCAGTACTTC. Protein sequence: CASSWGQDSYEQYF. The chain joins TRBV5-4 to TRBJ2-7, with 8 bases identical to TRBD1. The CDR3 is 14 residues long. Trimming cost V 3 bases and J 0 bases; bases outside gene matches: 2. The V gene's germline CDR1 is SGHNT and CDR2 YYREEE (reference sequence).

J is TRBJ1-4 and V is TRBV7-9; 7 nucleotides align to TRBD1. In germline, CDR1 is SEHNR, CDR2 FQNEAQ (reference sequence). V shed 5 bases, J shed 2 bases, and the junction held 8 bases outside the gene matches. This CDR3 has 16 amino acids. CDR3 residues: CASSSAYRGTNEKLFF. CDR3 sequence (DNA): TGTGCCAGCAGCAGCGCCTACAGGGGTACTAATGAAAAACTGTTTTTT.

The genes are TRBV19 and TRBJ2-7; no definite D call. The CDR3 spans 14 residues. V was trimmed by 2 bases and J by 3 bases, leaving 11 bases between them. CDR1 and CDR2 (germline): LNHDA, SQIVND (reference sequence). CDR3 coding DNA: TGTGCCAGTAGTATAAGGTTGGTGTACTACGAGCAGTACTTC. It is translated as CASSIRLVYYEQYF.

The chain recombines TRBV28 with TRBJ2-1; TRBD2 agrees at 10 bases. The germline V gene encodes CDR1 MDHEN and CDR2 SYDVKM. V shed 10 bases, J shed 4 bases, and the junction held 4 bases outside the gene matches. The CDR3 extends over 13 amino acids. The CDR3 spells CATLAGEYNEQFF. In DNA form, the CDR3 reads TGTGCCACCCTAGCGGGGGAATACAATGAGCAGTTCTTC.

The chain has TRBV11-2 and TRBJ2-7; 8 bases are shared with TRBD2. The J segment lost 2 bases and the V segment lost 1 base, leaving 4 bases of the junction unmatched. The germline V gene has CDR1 SGHAT and CDR2 FQNNGV. The CDR3 has 15 amino acids. CDR3 in amino acids: CASSLGPGLAYEQYF. CDR3 DNA sequence: TGTGCCAGCAGCTTAGGGCCGGGACTAGCCTACGAGCAGTACTTC.

The chain combines TRBV29-1 with TRBJ2-1; a weak D match, TRBD2 (6 bases). This CDR3 is built from 13 residues. Germline loops: CDR1 SQVTM, CDR2 ANQGSEA. V was pared by 3 bases and J by 6 bases, with 12 bases between. The CDR3 region has the DNA TGCAGCGTTGAGGGCGGGAAAGGCAATGAGCAGTTCTTC. Translated, it gives CSVEGGKGNEQFF.

This chain connects TRBV10-2 to TRBJ2-7; D is perhaps TRBD1 (5 bases). The CDR3 contains 14 residues. From germline, CDR1 is WSHSY and CDR2 SAAADI. The V end was cut by 4 bases, the J end by 9 bases, with 19 bases between. CDR3: CASSGAGSHLGQYF. In DNA form, the CDR3 reads TGCGCCAGCAGTGGGGCAGGGTCCCACTTAGGGCAGTACTTC.

This clone was seen just once. The CDR3 loop reads CASSGFTGGVSPLHF. In DNA form, the CDR3 reads TGTGCCAGCAGTGGTTTCACAGGGGGTGTTTCACCCCTCCACTTT. The chain has TRBV2 and TRBJ1-6; TRBD1 matches at 8 bases. J was trimmed by 9 bases and V by 4 bases; bases with no gene match: 8. Germline-derived CDR1 and CDR2 are SNHLY and FYNNEI. The CDR3 is 15 amino acids.